The 25 T cell receptor beta chains given below trace back to one sample, sequenced in a study of tissue T cells after allogeneic stem cell transplantation. Time point in this sample: mouse harvest day 14 after allogeneic transplant. The graft held 10^6 splenic CD5+ T cells and 10^7 T-cell-depleted bone marrow cells. TCRdb keeps only in-frame clones here, not all; method: immunoSEQ multiplex PCR. Among 1,700 or so clones listed, over 40% were seen once. Sequencing used gut tissue. The origin of the receptors is a female BALB/c mouse given C57BL/6 T cells with graft-versus-host disease after an allogeneic hematopoietic cell transplant.

About this clone itself: The listed genes are named as in mouse. The CDR3 is cut off 1 residue early in the read; its end comes from the germline J gene. The V gene is TRBV12-1, the J gene TRBJ2-7; a weak D match, TRBD1 (6 bases). The CDR3 totals 14 residues. Germline V gene lookup returns CDR1 SGHSN and CDR2 HYEKVE. The V end was cut by 1 base, the J end by 0 bases, with 9 bases between. The part of the CDR3 DNA that was read is TGTGCCAGCTCTCTGGGACACCTCTCCTATGAACAGTAC. Its translation: CASSLGHLSYEQY. The full CDR3 sequence reads CASSLGHLSYEQYF.

A note on this clone: Genes here carry mouse names. The read halts 1 residue ahead of the CDR3 end, with the missing end drawn from the germline J gene. The chain employs TRBV26 and TRBJ2-7; 7 nucleotides align to TRBD1. Trimming removed 4 bases from V and 3 bases from J; junction bases left unmatched: 0. CDR1 is KGHPV and CDR2 is FQNQEV in the germline V gene (reference sequence). The CDR3 loop spans 12 amino acids. The CDR3 bases that were read are TGTGCCAGCAGTCCAGGGGGCTATGAACAGTAC. Amino acids: CASSPGGYEQY. In full, the CDR3 is CASSPGGYEQYF.

The sample holds a few counts of this clone. Gene names denote mouse genes. The read comes to an end 1 residue before the CDR3 does, leaving the germline J gene to fill in the end. The chain couples TRBV15 to TRBJ2-7; 7 nucleotides match TRBD1. Germline CDR1 and CDR2: SGHND and FRSKSL. Trimming removed 6 bases from V and 3 bases from J; junction bases left unmatched: 5. CDR3 length equals 13 residues. The sequenced CDR3 bases are TGTGCCAGCAGATTCGGGACAGTCTATGAACAGTAC. Translating gives CASRFGTVYEQY. The full CDR3 sequence reads CASRFGTVYEQYF.

About this clone itself: Gene names and germline refer to mouse. The CDR3 is cut off 1 residue early in the read; its end comes from the germline J gene. The chain recombines TRBV26 with TRBJ1-3, with 8 bases aligning to TRBD1. This CDR3 has 14 residues. From germline, CDR1 is KGHPV and CDR2 FQNQEV (reference sequence). The J segment lost 3 bases and the V segment lost 6 bases, leaving 4 bases of the junction unmatched. The sequenced part of the CDR3 DNA is TGTGCCAGCAGGCGGACAGGGAGTGGAAATACGCTCTAT. This encodes CASRRTGSGNTLY. In full, the CDR3 reads CASRRTGSGNTLYF.

As to this clone: Gene and germline names: mouse. The observed sequence ends 1 residue before the CDR3 terminus, with the missing tail filled in from the germline J gene. The gene calls are TRBV26 and TRBJ1-1; D is unclear. This CDR3 comprises 13 residues. Trimming stripped 2 bases from V and 3 bases from J, with 7 bases between. The germline gives CDR1 KGHPV, CDR2 FQNQEV (reference sequence). The chain's CDR3 is CASSLLVDTEVFF. The CDR3 DNA, read in part, is TGTGCCAGCAGTCTGCTGGTTGACACAGAAGTCTTC.

As to this clone: Mouse gene names apply. Read data end 1 residue before the CDR3 end; the end is taken from the germline J gene. V gene TRBV26 combines with J gene TRBJ2-5; 7 nucleotides match TRBD2. The CDR3 consists of 15 residues. The germline V gene encodes CDR1 KGHPV and CDR2 FQNQEV (reference sequence). With 1 base clipped from V and 2 bases from J, the junction kept 3 bases outside the gene matches. The CDR3 spells CASSLWGGRQDTQYF. The CDR3 bases that were read are TGTGCCAGCAGTCTGTGGGGGGGTCGCCAAGACACCCAGTAC.

With respect to this clone: Mouse gene names apply. The CDR3 extends 1 residue past the end of the read, so its final part is completed from the germline J gene. The rearrangement uses TRBV26 and TRBJ2-1, with TRBD2 matching over 7 bases. Germline V CDR1 and CDR2: KGHPV, FQNQEV (reference sequence). V shed 4 bases and J 3 bases; nucleotides not matched to a gene: 3. The CDR3 covers 14 residues. Incomplete CDR3 DNA: TGTGCCAGCAGTCCGGCTGGGGGCTATGCTGAGCAGTTC. Its protein is CASSPAGGYAEQF. The whole CDR3 sequence reads CASSPAGGYAEQFF.

By sample share, this clone is large. Mouse gene names apply. Sequencing ends 1 residue short of the CDR3 end; the germline J gene provides the rest. The rearrangement joins TRBV26 to TRBJ1-5; D gene unclear. Germline V CDR1 and CDR2: KGHPV, FQNQEV (reference sequence). This CDR3 is built from 14 residues. V gave up 4 bases and J gave up 0 bases, with 7 bases separating them. The DNA read from the CDR3 is TGTGCCAGCAGTCGGCAGATTAACAACCAGGCTCCGCTT. It is translated as CASSRQINNQAPL. The whole CDR3 sequence reads CASSRQINNQAPLF.

On this clone itself: Any gene name here is a mouse gene name. The CDR3 loop is CASSLDWGQDTQYF. The covered CDR3 bases are TGTGCCAGCAGTCTGGACTGGGGGCAAGACACCCAGTAC. The J gene is TRBJ2-5, the V gene TRBV26; 9 nucleotides align to TRBD2. The read ends 1 residue early relative to the CDR3; the germline J gene fills the gap. Per the germline V gene, CDR1 is KGHPV and CDR2 is FQNQEV (reference sequence). With 2 bases clipped from V and 3 bases from J, the junction kept 0 bases outside the gene matches. The CDR3 runs to 14 residues.

This clone was observed once. The genes and germline here are from mouse. The CDR3 goes on 1 residue after the read ends, and that part is filled in from the germline J gene. J is TRBJ2-2 and V is TRBV2; 7 bases are shared with TRBD2. CDR3 length: 15 amino acids. CDR1 and CDR2 from the germline V gene are LGHNA and YSYQKL. J gave up 7 bases and V 0 bases, and 5 bases lay outside the gene matches. The CDR3 is CASSQDLGVFGQLYF. CDR3 DNA (partial): TGTGCCAGCAGCCAAGACCTGGGGGTTTTCGGGCAGCTCTAC.

This clone was detected a few times. The gene names given are mouse names. The read ends 1 residue before the CDR3 terminus; that terminus is restored from the germline J gene. This rearrangement joins TRBV26 to TRBJ2-7, with D possibly TRBD2 on 5 matching bases. Germline V CDR1 and CDR2: KGHPV, FQNQEV (reference sequence). The CDR3 is 13 amino acids. The V end lost 3 bases, the J end lost 0 bases, and 6 bases lay between the germline ends. The sequenced CDR3 bases are TGTGCCAGCAGTCTTGGGGTCTCCTATGAACAGTAC. This encodes CASSLGVSYEQY. The entire CDR3 protein reads CASSLGVSYEQYF.

With respect to this clone: Gene names are the mouse ones. The read falls 1 residue short of the CDR3 end, and the missing part is taken from the germline J gene. The chain recombines TRBV4 with TRBJ2-5, with D perhaps matching TRBD1 (6 bases). Germline V gives CDR1 LGHDT, CDR2 YNNKQL (reference sequence). V gave up 6 bases and J gave up 1 base, with 11 bases separating them. This CDR3 is built from 14 residues. CDR3 sequence reads: CASSRQGYQDTQYF. The covered CDR3 bases are TGTGCCAGCAGTCGTCAGGGGTACCAAGACACCCAGTAC.

On this clone: The genes are named according to mouse. The sequence runs out 1 residue before the end of the CDR3; the remainder is reconstructed from the germline J gene. The chain carries TRBV31 and TRBJ2-1; either TRBD1 or TRBD2 may fit D (5 bases each). V was clipped by 0 bases and J by 3 bases, with 12 bases between them. The CDR3 sequence is 15 residues long. The germline V gene encodes CDR1 GKSSPN and CDR2 SITVG. The CDR3 reads CAWSLETGGYAEQFF. Incomplete CDR3 DNA: TGTGCCTGGAGTCTAGAGACCGGGGGCTATGCTGAGCAGTTC.

The sample holds one count of this clone. All gene names here are mouse names. Read data end 1 residue before the CDR3 end; the end is taken from the germline J gene. V gene TRBV26 combines with J gene TRBJ1-2, with no clear D. V shed 6 bases and J shed 4 bases, with 15 bases lying between them. Per germline, CDR1 KGHPV and CDR2 FQNQEV (reference sequence). The CDR3 totals 14 residues. The chain's CDR3 is CASSPRRVGSDYTF. The DNA read from the CDR3 is TGTGCCAGCAGCCCGCGGCGGGTGGGCTCCGACTACACC.

Sample share makes this clone large. Germline and genes here are mouse. The CDR3 end is not reached by the read, which stops 1 residue before it; the germline J gene fills it in. The rearrangement uses TRBV2 and TRBJ1-1; TRBD1 is a possible D gene (6 bases). The CDR3 totals 14 residues. Per germline, CDR1 LGHNA and CDR2 YSYQKL. The germline V and J ends were trimmed by 3 bases and 2 bases, with 10 bases remaining between them. The CDR3 here is CASSHGRGNTEVFF. Partial CDR3 DNA: TGTGCCAGCAGCCACGGCAGGGGTAACACAGAAGTCTTC.

As for this clone: The listed genes are named as in mouse. The read terminates 1 residue ahead of where the CDR3 ends, so the germline J gene completes it. The chain employs TRBV26 and TRBJ2-3; D possibly corresponds to TRBD1 (6 bases). Trimming took 4 bases from V and 2 from J, leaving 10 bases between them. From germline, CDR1 is KGHPV and CDR2 FQNQEV (reference sequence). CDR3 length: 14 amino acids. The sequenced CDR3 bases are TGTGCCAGCAGTCCGCAGGGGTTTGCAGAAACGCTGTAT. It specifies CASSPQGFAETLY. The CDR3 in its entirety is CASSPQGFAETLYF.

Concerning this clone itself: Genes and germline come from the mouse. The CDR3 end is not reached by the read, which stops 1 residue before it; the germline J gene fills it in. The V and J genes are TRBV3 and TRBJ2-7; 7 bases align to TRBD1. Germline lookup yields CDR1 SNHLY and CDR2 FYNGKV (reference sequence). The CDR3 runs to 12 residues. V gave up 2 bases and J gave up 7 bases; unmatched junction bases: 2. The part of the CDR3 DNA that was read is TGTGCCAGCAGCTTACAGGGACAGGAACAGTAC. Translating it yields CASSLQGQEQY. From start to end, the CDR3 is CASSLQGQEQYF. Supplemented by reference TRBV3 and TRBJ2-7, the full variable domain reads GPKVLQIPSHQIIDMGQMVTLNCDPVSNHLYFYWYKQILGQQMEFLVNFYNGKVMEKSKLFKDQFSVERPDGSYFTLKIQPTALEDSAVYFCASSLQGQEQYFGPGTRLTVL.

This clone is labeled large. Gene names refer to mouse genes. The read gets to within 1 residue of the CDR3 end, and the germline J gene fills in the rest. The chain combines TRBV26 with TRBJ2-7, with 9 bases that match TRBD2. This CDR3 comprises 12 residues. Looked up from germline, CDR1 is KGHPV and CDR2 is FQNQEV (reference sequence). The J segment lost 6 bases and the V segment lost 6 bases, leaving 3 bases of the junction unmatched. The DNA read from the CDR3 is TGTGCCAGCAGGCGACTGGGGGTTGAACAGTAC. Protein: CASRRLGVEQY. The whole CDR3 is CASRRLGVEQYF. Looking up the rest from reference TRBV26 and TRBJ2-7 gives the full variable domain: NSKVIQTPRYLVKGQGQKAKMRCIPEKGHPVVFWYQQNKNNEFKFLINFQNQEVLQQIDMTEKRFSAECPSNSPCSLEIQSSEAGDSALYLCASRRLGVEQYFGPGTRLTVL.

This clone showed up just a few times. Each gene name is a mouse one. The missing CDR3 end, 1 residue past where the read stops, is filled in from the germline J gene. The genes are TRBV26 and TRBJ2-7, with TRBD2 matching over 13 bases. The germline V gene has CDR1 KGHPV and CDR2 FQNQEV (reference sequence). With V trimmed by 6 bases and J by 6 bases, 5 bases remained unmatched. The CDR3 is 14 residues long. The part of the CDR3 DNA that was read is TGTGCCAGCAGCCGGACTGGGGGGGCGCTTGAACAGTAC. Translated: CASSRTGGALEQY. The entire CDR3 is CASSRTGGALEQYF.

This clone is judged large. Gene names are mouse gene names. Read coverage stops 1 residue before the CDR3 terminus; the germline J gene supplies the remainder. The chain links TRBV23 to TRBJ2-7; whether TRBD1, the table's D call, matches the DNA was not checked. Germline V CDR1 and CDR2: KGHTA, FQNQQP. CDR3 size: 13 residues. CDR3 DNA, as far as it was read: TGCTCCAGCAGCCTAGGGACAGGGGGCGGACAGTAC. It is translated as CSSSLGTGGGQY. The complete CDR3 reads CSSSLGTGGGQYF. Variable domain in full (rest from reference TRBV23 and TRBJ2-7): DAAVTQKPRYLIKMKGQEAEMKCIPEKGHTAVFWYQQKQSKELKFLIYFQNQQPLDQIDMVKERFSAVCPSSSLCSLGIRTCEAEDSALYLCSSSLGTGGGQYFGPGTRLTVL.

A few counts support this clone. Mouse names are used for the genes. The read ends 1 residue early relative to the CDR3; the germline J gene fills the gap. This sequence joins TRBV26 and TRBJ2-4; TRBD1 might be the D (6 bases). CDR1 and CDR2 (germline): KGHPV, FQNQEV (reference sequence). CDR3 length: 15 amino acids. Between the trimmed V and J ends, which lost 4 bases and 0 bases, there was a span of 11 bases. CDR3 sequence: CASSPGGGSQNTLYF. The covered CDR3 bases are TGTGCCAGCAGTCCCGGAGGGGGTAGTCAAAACACCTTGTAC.

This clone was seen a few times. Gene names and germline refer to mouse. The CDR3 extends 1 residue past the end of the read, so its final part is completed from the germline J gene. V usage is TRBV5 and J usage is TRBJ2-7, with 10 nucleotides matching TRBD2. This CDR3 has 14 amino acids. Germline V gene lookup returns CDR1 LGHNA and CDR2 YNLKQL (reference sequence). Germline trimming cut 0 bases from V and 5 bases from J; bases unmatched to any gene: 1. The CDR3 loop reads CASSQDWGGNEQYF. CDR3 DNA (partial): TGTGCCAGCAGCCAAGACTGGGGGGGCAATGAACAGTAC.

Concerning this clone itself: Germline and genes: mouse. CDR3 DNA, as far as it was read: TGTGCCAGCAGCCAAGAAGGGGGGGGTCAAAACACCTTGTAC. It specifies CASSQEGGGQNTLY. The full CDR3 sequence reads CASSQEGGGQNTLYF. The gene calls are TRBV5 and TRBJ2-4; D possibly corresponds to TRBD2 (7 bases). The read comes to an end 1 residue before the CDR3 does, leaving the germline J gene to fill in the end. Germline CDR1 LGHNA, CDR2 YNLKQL (reference sequence). Trimming removed 0 bases at V and 1 base at J, with 8 bases between. This CDR3 contains 15 residues.

As for this clone: The listed genes are named as in mouse. Coverage ceases 1 residue before the CDR3 finishes, and the germline J gene fills in the end. This chain links TRBV13-1 with TRBJ1-1; 8 nucleotides match TRBD1. V lost 5 bases, J lost 2 bases, and 2 bases stayed unmatched. The CDR3 consists of 13 residues. Germline V lookup: CDR1 NSHNY, CDR2 SYGAGN. CDR3 DNA, as far as it was read: TGTGCCAGCAGACAGGGGGGCAACACAGAAGTCTTC. Translated, it gives CASRQGGNTEVF. The CDR3, in full, reads CASRQGGNTEVFF.

The table lists this clone with a count of one. Gene names and germline refer to mouse. The read falls 1 residue short of the CDR3 end, and the missing part is taken from the germline J gene. The V and J genes are TRBV13-1 and TRBJ1-3; D remains ambiguous. This CDR3 has 13 residues. Trimming left V 0 bases short and J 0 bases short, with 1 base between. Germline CDR1 and CDR2: NSHNY and SYGAGN. CDR3 loop: CASSDVSGNTLYF. The CDR3 DNA, read in part, is TGTGCCAGCAGTGATGTTTCTGGAAATACGCTCTAT.